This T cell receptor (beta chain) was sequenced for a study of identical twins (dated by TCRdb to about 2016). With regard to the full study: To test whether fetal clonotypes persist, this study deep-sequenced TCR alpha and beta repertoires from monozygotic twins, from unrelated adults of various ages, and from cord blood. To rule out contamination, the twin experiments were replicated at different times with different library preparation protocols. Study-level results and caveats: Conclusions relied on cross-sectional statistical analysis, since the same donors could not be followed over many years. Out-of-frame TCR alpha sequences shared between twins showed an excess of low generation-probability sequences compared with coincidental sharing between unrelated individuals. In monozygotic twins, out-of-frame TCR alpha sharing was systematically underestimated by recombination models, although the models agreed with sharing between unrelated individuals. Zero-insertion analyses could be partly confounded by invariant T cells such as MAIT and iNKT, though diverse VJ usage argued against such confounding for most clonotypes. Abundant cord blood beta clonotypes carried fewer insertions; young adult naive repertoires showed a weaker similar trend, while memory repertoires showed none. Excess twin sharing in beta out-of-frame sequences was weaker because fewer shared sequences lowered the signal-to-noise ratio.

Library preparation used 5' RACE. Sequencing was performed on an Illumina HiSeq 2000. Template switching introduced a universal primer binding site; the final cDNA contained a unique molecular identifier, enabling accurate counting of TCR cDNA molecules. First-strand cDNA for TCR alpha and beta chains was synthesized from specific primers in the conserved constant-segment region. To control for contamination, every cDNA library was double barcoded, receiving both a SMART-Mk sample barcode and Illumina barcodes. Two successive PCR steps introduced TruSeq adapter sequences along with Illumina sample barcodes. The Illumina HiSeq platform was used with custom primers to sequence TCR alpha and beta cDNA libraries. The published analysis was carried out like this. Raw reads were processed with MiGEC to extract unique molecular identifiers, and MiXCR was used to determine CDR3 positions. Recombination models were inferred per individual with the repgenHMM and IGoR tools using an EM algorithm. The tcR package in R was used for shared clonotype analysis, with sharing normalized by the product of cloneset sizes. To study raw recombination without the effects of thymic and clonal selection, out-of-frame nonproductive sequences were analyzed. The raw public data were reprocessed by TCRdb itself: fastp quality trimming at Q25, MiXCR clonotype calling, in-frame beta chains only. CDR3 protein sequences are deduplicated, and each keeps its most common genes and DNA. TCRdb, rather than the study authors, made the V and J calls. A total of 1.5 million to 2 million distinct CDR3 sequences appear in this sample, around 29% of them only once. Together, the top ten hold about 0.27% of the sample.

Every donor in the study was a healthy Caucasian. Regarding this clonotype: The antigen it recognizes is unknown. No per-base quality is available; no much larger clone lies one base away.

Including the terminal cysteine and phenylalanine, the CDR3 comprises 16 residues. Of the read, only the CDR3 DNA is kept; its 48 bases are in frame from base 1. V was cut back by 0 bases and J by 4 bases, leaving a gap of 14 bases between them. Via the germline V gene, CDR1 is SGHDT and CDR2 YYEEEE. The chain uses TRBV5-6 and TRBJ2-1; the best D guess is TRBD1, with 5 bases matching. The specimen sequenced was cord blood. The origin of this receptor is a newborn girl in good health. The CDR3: CASSLGNQGWYNEQFF. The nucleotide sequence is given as TGTGCCAGCAGCTTGGGGAATCAGGGTTGGTACAATGAGCAGTTCTTC.